This TCR beta chain was profiled in a study of cytomegalovirus exposure and HLA in healthy donors. Study results and caveats: It was assumed in the presence/absence analyses that sequencing depth was roughly uniform across donors.

There are 13 residues in the CDR3. CDR1 is LNHDA, CDR2 SQIVND, per germline (reference sequence). V lost 8 bases and J lost 6; bases outside the gene matches: 5. Amplification used 60 Vbeta primers and 13 Jbeta primers. Clones were sequenced by immunoSEQ multiplex PCR, and TCRdb holds only the in-frame ones, with some missing. The table lists about 160,000 clones, 75% to 90% of them singletons. In the case of this clone: The target antigen is unknown.

This TCR was sampled from a woman under 30 in good health and CMV-seronegative. The chain recombines TRBV19 with TRBJ2-1; 9 nucleotides agree with TRBD2. Sample: PBMCs. The CDR3 here is CASSGLAGNEQFF. In nucleotides, the CDR3 is TGTGCCAGTTCGGGACTAGCCGGCAATGAGCAGTTCTTC.